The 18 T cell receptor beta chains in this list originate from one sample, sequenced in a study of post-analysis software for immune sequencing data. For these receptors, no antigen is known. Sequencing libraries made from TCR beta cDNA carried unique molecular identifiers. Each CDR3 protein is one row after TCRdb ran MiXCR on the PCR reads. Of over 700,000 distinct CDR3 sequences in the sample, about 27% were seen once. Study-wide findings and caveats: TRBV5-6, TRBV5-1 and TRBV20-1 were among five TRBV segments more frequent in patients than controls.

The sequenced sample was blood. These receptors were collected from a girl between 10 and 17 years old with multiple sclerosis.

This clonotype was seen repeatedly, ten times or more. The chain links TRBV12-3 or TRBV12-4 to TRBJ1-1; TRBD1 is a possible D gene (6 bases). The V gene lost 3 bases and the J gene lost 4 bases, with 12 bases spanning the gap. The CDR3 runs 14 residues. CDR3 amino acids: CASSLGAGGTEAFF. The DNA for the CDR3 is TGTGCCAGCAGTTTGGGGGCTGGGGGCACTGAAGCTTTCTTT.

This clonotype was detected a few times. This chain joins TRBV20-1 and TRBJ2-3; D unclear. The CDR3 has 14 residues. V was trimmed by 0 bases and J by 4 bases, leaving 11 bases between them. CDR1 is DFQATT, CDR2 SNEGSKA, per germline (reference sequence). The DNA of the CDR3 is TGCAGTGCTAGAGATCCATACCTCCCAGATACGCAGTATTTT. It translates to CSARDPYLPDTQYF.

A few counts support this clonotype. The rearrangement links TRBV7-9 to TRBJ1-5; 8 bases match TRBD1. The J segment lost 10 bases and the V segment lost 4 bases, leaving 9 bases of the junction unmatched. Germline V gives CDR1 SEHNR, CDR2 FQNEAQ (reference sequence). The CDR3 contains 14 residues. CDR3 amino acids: CASSSRQGNRPQHF. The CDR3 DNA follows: TGTGCCAGCAGCTCCAGACAGGGGAATAGACCCCAGCATTTT.

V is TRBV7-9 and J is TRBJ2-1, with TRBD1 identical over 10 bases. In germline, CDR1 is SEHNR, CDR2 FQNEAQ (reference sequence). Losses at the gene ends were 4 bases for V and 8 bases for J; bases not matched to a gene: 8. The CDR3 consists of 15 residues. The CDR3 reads CASSSRGQGFDEQFF. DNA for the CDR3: TGTGCCAGCAGCTCCCGGGGACAGGGGTTCGATGAGCAGTTCTTC.

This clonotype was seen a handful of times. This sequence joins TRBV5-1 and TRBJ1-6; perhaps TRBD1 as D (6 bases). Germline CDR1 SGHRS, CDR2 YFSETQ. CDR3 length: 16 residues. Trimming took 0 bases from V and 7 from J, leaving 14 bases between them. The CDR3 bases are TGCGCCAGCAGCTTGGAAGTCTTGGACAGCAATTCACCCCTCCACTTT. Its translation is CASSLEVLDSNSPLHF.

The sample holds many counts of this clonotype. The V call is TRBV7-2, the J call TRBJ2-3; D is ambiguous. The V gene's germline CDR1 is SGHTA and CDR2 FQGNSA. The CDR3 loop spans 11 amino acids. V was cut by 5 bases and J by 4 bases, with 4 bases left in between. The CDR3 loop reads CASSGSDTQYF. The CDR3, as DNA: TGTGCCAGCAGCGGGTCAGATACGCAGTATTTT. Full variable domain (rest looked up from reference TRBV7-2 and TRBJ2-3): GAGVSQSPSNKVTEKGKDVELRCDPISGHTALYWYRQSLGQGLEFLIYFQGNSAPDKSGLPSDRFSAERTGGSVSTLTIQRTQQEDSAVYLCASSGSDTQYFGPGTRLTVL.

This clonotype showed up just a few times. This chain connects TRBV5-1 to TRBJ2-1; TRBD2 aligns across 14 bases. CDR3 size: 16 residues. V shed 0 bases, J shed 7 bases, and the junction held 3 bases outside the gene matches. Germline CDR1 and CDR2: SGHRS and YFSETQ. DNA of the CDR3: TGCGCCAGCAGCTTGGCCCGACTAGCGGGGGGGAATGAGCAGTTCTTC. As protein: CASSLARLAGGNEQFF.

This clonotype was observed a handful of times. The CDR3 here is CASSSRLGTVQGTQYF. For the CDR3, the DNA is TGTGCCAGCAGTTCCCGACTCGGGACCGTACAGGGTACGCAGTATTTT. The chain combines TRBV28 with TRBJ2-3; possible D gene TRBD1, 6 bases. This CDR3 has 16 amino acids. Trimming removed 4 bases from V and 8 bases from J, with 22 bases in between. Per germline, CDR1 MDHEN and CDR2 SYDVKM.

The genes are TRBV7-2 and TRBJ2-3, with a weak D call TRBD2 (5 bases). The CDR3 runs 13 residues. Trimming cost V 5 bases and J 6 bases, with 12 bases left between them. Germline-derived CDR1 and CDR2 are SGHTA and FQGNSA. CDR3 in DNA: TGTGCCAGCAGCGTAGGACTTTCCGATACGCAGTATTTT. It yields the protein CASSVGLSDTQYF.

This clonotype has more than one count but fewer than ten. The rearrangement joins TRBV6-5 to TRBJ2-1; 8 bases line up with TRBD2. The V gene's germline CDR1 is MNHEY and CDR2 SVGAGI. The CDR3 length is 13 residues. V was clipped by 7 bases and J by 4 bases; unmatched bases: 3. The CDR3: CASKLAVYNEQFF. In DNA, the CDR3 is TGTGCCAGCAAACTAGCGGTATACAATGAGCAGTTCTTC.

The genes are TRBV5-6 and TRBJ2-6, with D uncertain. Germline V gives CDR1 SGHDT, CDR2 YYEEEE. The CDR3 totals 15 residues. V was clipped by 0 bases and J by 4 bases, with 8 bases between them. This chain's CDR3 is CASSLVGPGANVLTF. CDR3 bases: TGTGCCAGCAGCTTGGTCGGTCCCGGGGCCAACGTCCTGACTTTC.

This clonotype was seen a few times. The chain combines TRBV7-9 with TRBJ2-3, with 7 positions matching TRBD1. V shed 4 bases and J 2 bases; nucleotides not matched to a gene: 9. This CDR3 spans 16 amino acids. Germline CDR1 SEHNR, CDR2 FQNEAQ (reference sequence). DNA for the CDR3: TGTGCCAGCAGCTCCACCCGGGACAGTTACACAGATACGCAGTATTTT. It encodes CASSSTRDSYTDTQYF.

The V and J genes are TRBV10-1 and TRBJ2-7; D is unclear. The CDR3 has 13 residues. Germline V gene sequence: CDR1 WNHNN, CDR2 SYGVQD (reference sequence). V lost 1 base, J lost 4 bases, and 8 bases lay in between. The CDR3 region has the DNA TGCGCCAGCAGTGAGTGGCCAGAATACGAGCAGTACTTC. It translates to CASSEWPEYEQYF.

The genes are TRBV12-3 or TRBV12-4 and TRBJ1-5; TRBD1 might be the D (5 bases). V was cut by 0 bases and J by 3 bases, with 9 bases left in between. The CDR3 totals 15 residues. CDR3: CASSLAGAINQPQHF. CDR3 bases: TGTGCCAGCAGTTTAGCAGGGGCGATCAATCAGCCCCAGCATTTT.

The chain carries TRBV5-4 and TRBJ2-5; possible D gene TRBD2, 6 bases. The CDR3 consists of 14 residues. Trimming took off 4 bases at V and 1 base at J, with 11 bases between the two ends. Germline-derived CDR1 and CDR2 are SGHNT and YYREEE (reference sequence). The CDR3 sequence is CASSGGDRQETQYF. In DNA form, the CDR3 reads TGTGCCAGCAGCGGCGGGGACCGCCAAGAGACCCAGTACTTC.

The CDR3 DNA follows: TGCGCCAGCAGCCCCCCGGACACTCAGTTCAATGAGCAGTTCTTC. Its translation: CASSPPDTQFNEQFF. The V gene is TRBV5-1, the J gene TRBJ2-1; the D gene is possibly TRBD1 (5 bases). The CDR3 covers 15 residues. Germline V gives CDR1 SGHRS, CDR2 YFSETQ. V was shortened by 4 bases and J by 6 bases, with 17 bases between the two germline ends.

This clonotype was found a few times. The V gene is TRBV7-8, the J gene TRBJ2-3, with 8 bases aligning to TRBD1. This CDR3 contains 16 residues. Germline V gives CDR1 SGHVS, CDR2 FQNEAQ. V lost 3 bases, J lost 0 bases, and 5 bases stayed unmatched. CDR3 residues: CASSFSRTGSTDTQYF. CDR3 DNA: TGTGCCAGCAGCTTCAGCCGGACAGGGAGCACAGATACGCAGTATTTT.

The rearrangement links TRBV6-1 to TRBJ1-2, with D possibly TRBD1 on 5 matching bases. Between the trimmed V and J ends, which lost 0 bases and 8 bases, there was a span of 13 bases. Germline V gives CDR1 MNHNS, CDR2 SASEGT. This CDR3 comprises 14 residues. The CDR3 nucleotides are TGTGCCAGCAGTGAAGCGGGGGGTTCAAGGGGCTACACCTTC. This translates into CASSEAGGSRGYTF.